The 19 T cell receptor beta chains presented below share a single source sample, sequenced in a study of technical replicates of blood from four donors. Some clones are missing from TCRdb's copy, which holds only in-frame ones; the method was immunoSEQ multiplex PCR. This sample yields tens of thousands of clones, of which less than 95% are seen a single time; under 0.3% belongs to the top ten. Source material: T cells isolated from PBMCs. These receptors were collected from a human donor in good health.

The gene calls are TRBV5-4 and TRBJ2-3; possible D gene TRBD2, 5 bases. The CDR3 has 12 residues. V was clipped by 5 bases and J by 4 bases, with 8 bases between them. CDR1 and CDR2 from the germline V gene are SGHNT and YYREEE (reference sequence). Written as DNA, the CDR3 is TGTGCCAGCAGTTTAGCGTCAGATACGCAGTATTTT. Amino acid sequence: CASSLASDTQYF.

The rearrangement uses TRBV6-1 and TRBJ2-7; TRBD2 aligns across 9 bases. There are 14 residues in the CDR3. J gave up 5 bases and V 1 base, and 3 bases lay outside the gene matches. In germline, CDR1 is MNHNS, CDR2 SASEGT. The DNA for the CDR3 is TGTGCCAGCAGTGAAGAAGCGGGAGGTGACGAGCAGTACTTC. It is translated as CASSEEAGGDEQYF.

J is TRBJ1-5 and V is TRBV2, with 7 bases matching TRBD1. The CDR3 runs 18 residues. V gave up 0 bases and J gave up 5 bases; unmatched junction bases: 13. Germline CDR1 and CDR2: SNHLY and FYNNEI. CDR3 DNA sequence: TGTGCCAGCAGTGAAGCGCGGGCAGGGGGAACTTCAGATCAGCCCCAGCATTTT. Translation: CASSEARAGGTSDQPQHF.

This sequence joins TRBV28 and TRBJ1-2; D is undetermined. The germline V gene encodes CDR1 MDHEN and CDR2 SYDVKM. The CDR3 totals 14 residues. V was clipped by 3 bases and J by 6 bases, with 14 bases between them. CDR3 in amino acids: CASSFGIIRHGYTF. CDR3 in DNA: TGTGCCAGCAGTTTCGGGATAATTAGACATGGCTACACCTTC.

The V and J genes are TRBV5-5 and TRBJ2-5; possible D gene TRBD1, 5 bases. Trimming stripped 0 bases from V and 4 bases from J, with 13 bases between. The CDR3 sequence is 15 residues long. Germline V CDR1 and CDR2: SGHKS, YYEKEE (reference sequence). The CDR3 here is CASSLALGAPETQYF. In nucleotides, the CDR3 is TGTGCCAGCAGCTTGGCTCTAGGGGCGCCAGAGACCCAGTACTTC.

The chain couples TRBV2 to TRBJ2-3, with TRBD2 matching over 7 bases. This CDR3 has 14 residues. Per germline, CDR1 SNHLY and CDR2 FYNNEI. V dropped 10 bases and J dropped 4; count of bases not matched to a gene: 11. The CDR3 protein is CATQEGGLPDTQYF. The CDR3 region has the DNA TGTGCCACCCAGGAGGGAGGGCTCCCAGATACGCAGTATTTT.

In this sample, this clone turned up once. This chain links TRBV11-2 with TRBJ2-7; 7 nucleotides line up with TRBD2. Germline-derived CDR1 and CDR2 are SGHAT and FQNNGV. The trim removed 1 base at V and 5 bases at J, leaving 8 bases unmatched. The CDR3 contains 15 residues. This CDR3 is CASSLGRVGGNEQYF. The CDR3 DNA follows: TGTGCCAGCAGCTTAGGGCGAGTCGGGGGGAACGAGCAGTACTTC.

This clone turned up a few times. The chain employs TRBV28 and TRBJ1-5, with D perhaps TRBD1 (5 bases). The CDR3 contains 14 residues. Germline CDR1 MDHEN, CDR2 SYDVKM. V lost 9 bases to trimming and J lost 3 bases, with 15 bases between them. The CDR3 here is CASTPNRYNQPQHF. CDR3 nucleotide sequence: TGTGCCAGTACACCTAACAGGTACAATCAGCCCCAGCATTTT.

The chain carries TRBV5-1 and TRBJ1-5; the D gene is possibly TRBD1 (5 bases). CDR1 is SGHRS, CDR2 YFSETQ, per germline. CDR3 length equals 15 residues. Trimming left V 0 bases short and J 5 bases short, with 12 bases between. This CDR3 is CASSLDGGFDQPQHF. The DNA for the CDR3 is TGCGCCAGCAGCTTGGATGGGGGGTTCGATCAGCCCCAGCATTTT. Using reference TRBV5-1 and TRBJ1-5 for the parts outside the CDR3, the full variable domain is KAGVTQTPRYLIKTRGQQVTLSCSPISGHRSVSWYQQTPGQGLQFLFEYFSETQRNKGNFPGRFSGRQFSNSRSEMNVSTLELGDSALYLCASSLDGGFDQPQHFGDGTRLSIL.

This clone appeared once. V and J are TRBV5-1 and TRBJ2-3, with unresolved D. Trimming cost V 2 bases and J 0 bases, with 16 bases left between them. The CDR3 loop spans 17 amino acids. Germline values: CDR1 SGHRS, CDR2 YFSETQ. CDR3 nucleotides: TGCGCCAGCAGCTTCCGGCTTGGGCTTTCTAGCACAGATACGCAGTATTTT. It yields the protein CASSFRLGLSSTDTQYF.

This clone was seen only once. The rearrangement uses TRBV27 and TRBJ2-3; 7 bases align to TRBD2. The germline V gene encodes CDR1 MNHEY and CDR2 SMNVEV (reference sequence). V gave up 7 bases and J gave up 2 bases; unmatched junction bases: 15. This CDR3 comprises 17 residues. The CDR3 reads CASNLSPGGSSTDTQYF. The CDR3 DNA reads as TGTGCCAGCAATCTATCCCCCGGGGGGAGCTCCACAGATACGCAGTATTTT.

The V gene is TRBV28, the J gene TRBJ2-7; D uncertain. The germline V gene encodes CDR1 MDHEN and CDR2 SYDVKM. The CDR3 covers 11 residues. Trimming pared 4 bases from V and 7 bases from J, leaving 8 bases between. CDR3 nucleotide sequence: TGTGCCAGCAGTTCTTTCTTGGAGCAGTACTTC. Translation: CASSSFLEQYF. The variable domain in full, with the rest retrieved from reference TRBV28 and TRBJ2-7, is DVKVTQSSRYLVKRTGEKVFLECVQDMDHENMFWYRQDPGLGLRLIYFSYDVKMKEKGDIPEGYSVSREKKERFSLILESASTNQTSMYLCASSSFLEQYFGPGTRLTVT.

In this sample, this clone turned up once. The chain joins TRBV27 to TRBJ1-2; unclear D gene. The germline V and J ends were trimmed by 6 bases and 3 bases, with 14 bases remaining between them. The CDR3 is 14 amino acids. Germline CDR1 reads MNHEY; CDR2 reads SMNVEV (reference sequence). This CDR3 reads CASRSINRYYGYTF. The DNA of the CDR3 is TGTGCCAGCAGGTCTATAAACAGATACTATGGCTACACCTTC.

The CDR3: CASSSASGTSTDTQYF. CDR3 nucleotides: TGTGCCAGCAGCTCAGCTAGCGGCACTAGCACAGATACGCAGTATTTT. V and J are TRBV7-9 and TRBJ2-3, with 7 bases that match TRBD2. V trimming: 4 bases; J trimming: 0 bases; junction bases outside the gene matches: 7. The germline CDR1 and CDR2 sequences are SEHNR and FQNEAQ (reference sequence). The length of the CDR3 is 16 residues.

The CDR3 DNA reads TGTGCCAGCAGCCATCTAGAGGGTTTAATTTCAGATACGCAGTATTTT. This translates into CASSHLEGLISDTQYF. J is TRBJ2-3 and V is TRBV11-2; D possibly corresponds to TRBD2 (5 bases). CDR3 length: 16 residues. V shed 5 bases and J shed 4 bases, with 19 bases lying between them. Germline V gene data show CDR1 as SGHAT and CDR2 as FQNNGV. Based on the CDR3 plus reference TRBV11-2 and TRBJ2-3, the full variable domain is EAGVAQSPRYKIIEKRQSVAFWCNPISGHATLYWYQQILGQGPKLLIQFQNNGVVDDSQLPKDRFSAERLKGVDSTLKIQPAKLEDSAVYLCASSHLEGLISDTQYFGPGTRLTVL.

This rearrangement joins TRBV9 to TRBJ2-1, with D perhaps TRBD1 (6 bases). CDR3 length equals 16 residues. V was clipped by 0 bases and J by 7 bases, with 17 bases between them. CDR1 and CDR2 (germline): SGDLS, YYNGEE. The CDR3 loop is CASSVAWGPVGNEQFF. In DNA form, the CDR3 reads TGTGCCAGCAGCGTAGCCTGGGGGCCCGTAGGTAATGAGCAGTTCTTC.

The J gene is TRBJ2-2, the V gene TRBV5-1; TRBD1 is a possible D gene (5 bases). The CDR3 sequence is 15 residues long. Germline V lookup: CDR1 SGHRS, CDR2 YFSETQ. Trimming left V 0 bases short and J 2 bases short, with 8 bases between. CDR3 residues: CASSLGQINTGELFF. The DNA of the CDR3 is TGCGCCAGCAGCTTGGGACAGATAAACACCGGGGAGCTGTTTTTT.

The chain has TRBV4-2 and TRBJ2-5, with 7 bases matching TRBD2. V lost 4 bases, J lost 1 base, and 3 bases stayed unmatched. CDR1 is LGHNA, CDR2 YNFKEQ, per germline. CDR3 length: 14 amino acids. The CDR3 DNA follows: TGTGCCAGCAGCCTTCGACTAGCCCAAGAGACCCAGTACTTC. Translating it yields CASSLRLAQETQYF.

The V gene is TRBV7-8, the J gene TRBJ1-1, with D perhaps TRBD1 (6 bases). Germline-derived CDR1 and CDR2 are SGHVS and FQNEAQ. The V and J ends lost 5 bases and 3 bases respectively, with 13 bases between them. The CDR3 runs 14 residues. CDR3 sequence: CASSETGTDTEAFF. CDR3 DNA: TGTGCCAGCAGCGAGACAGGAACGGACACTGAAGCTTTCTTT.